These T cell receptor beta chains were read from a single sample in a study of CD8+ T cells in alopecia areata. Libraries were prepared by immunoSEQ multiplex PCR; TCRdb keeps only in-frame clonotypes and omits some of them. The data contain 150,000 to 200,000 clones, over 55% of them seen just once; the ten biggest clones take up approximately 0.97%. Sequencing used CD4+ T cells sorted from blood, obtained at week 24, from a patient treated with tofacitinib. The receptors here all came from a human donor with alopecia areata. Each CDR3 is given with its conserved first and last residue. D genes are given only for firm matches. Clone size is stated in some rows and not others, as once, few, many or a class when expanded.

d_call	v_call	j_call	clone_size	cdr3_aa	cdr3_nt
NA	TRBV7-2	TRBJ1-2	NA	CASSPPSRLYGYTF	TGTGCCAGCAGCCCACCCAGCAGACTGTATGGCTACACCTTC
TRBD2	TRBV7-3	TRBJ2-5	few	CASSFSGGETQYF	TGTGCCAGCAGCTTTAGCGGGGGAGAGACCCAGTACTTC
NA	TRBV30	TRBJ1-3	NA	CAWSVGTDVTIYF	TGTGCCTGGAGCGTGGGAACGGACGTAACCATATATTTT
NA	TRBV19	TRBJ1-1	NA	CASSLRGLQPEAFF	TGTGCCAGTAGCCTAAGGGGACTACAACCCGAAGCTTTCTTT
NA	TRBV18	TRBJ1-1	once	CASSPLTGLSVGTEAFF	TGTGCCAGCTCACCACTAACCGGGTTGAGTGTCGGCACTGAAGCTTTCTTT
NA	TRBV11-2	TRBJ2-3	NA	CASSLDYGSTDTQYF	TGTGCCAGCAGCTTAGATTATGGGTCCACAGATACGCAGTATTTT
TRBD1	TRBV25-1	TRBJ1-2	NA	CASSEWGDRDHYGYTF	TGTGCCAGCAGTGAATGGGGCGACAGGGACCACTATGGCTACACCTTC
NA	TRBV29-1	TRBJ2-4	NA	CSVYRESIQYF	TGCAGCGTCTACAGGGAGAGCATTCAGTACTTC
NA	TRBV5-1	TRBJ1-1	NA	CASSFDGTEAFF	TGCGCCAGCAGTTTCGATGGCACTGAAGCTTTCTTT
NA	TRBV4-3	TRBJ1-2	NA	CASSQDFPPNYGYTF	TGCGCCAGCAGCCAAGATTTTCCGCCTAACTATGGCTACACCTTC
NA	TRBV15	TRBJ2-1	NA	CATSRDSNEQFF	TGTGCCACCAGCAGAGATTCCAATGAGCAGTTCTTC
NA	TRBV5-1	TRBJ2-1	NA	CASSLPSEISYNEQFF	TGCGCCAGCAGCTTGCCTAGCGAAATCTCCTACAATGAGCAGTTCTTC